These 6 T cell receptor beta chains were sequenced from one sample in a study of T cells in Graves' hyperthyroidism and ophthalmopathy. RNA transcripts provided the source from which TCR beta CDR3 regions were amplified. The TCR CDR3 was amplified in a first-round RT-PCR using the HTBI primer set. Each CDR3 protein is one row after TCRdb ran MiXCR on the multiplex PCR reads. The data show some 460,000 distinct CDR3 sequences, with about 15% seen just once and approximately 8% held by the top ten. Source material: blood. Receptors originate from a woman aged 18-30 years with Graves' hyperthyroidism.

The CDR3 DNA is TGTGCCAGTAGTATCAATAGGTCTGGGGCCAACGTCCTGACTTTC. Protein product: CASSINRSGANVLTF. The J gene is TRBJ2-6, the V gene TRBV19, with D unclear. V lost 3 bases and J 1 base, leaving 7 bases between the germline ends. The CDR3 length is 15 residues. CDR1 and CDR2 (germline): LNHDA, SQIVND (reference sequence).

This clonotype was observed a few times. V usage is TRBV10-3 and J usage is TRBJ2-3; D is possibly TRBD2 (5 bases). Deletions cut 2 bases from V and 2 bases from J, with 11 bases between. The CDR3 runs 15 residues. CDR1 and CDR2 from the germline V gene are ENHRY and SYGVKD. This CDR3 reads CAISEGSGSTDTQYF. The DNA of the CDR3 is TGTGCCATCAGTGAGGGGAGCGGATCCACAGATACGCAGTATTTT.

The table lists this clonotype with many counts. At one of its ends the junction is not consistent with the germline gene, which may arise from a read error. The chain has TRBV4-1 and TRBJ1-1; no clear D gene. The CDR3 loop spans 12 amino acids. Germline CDR1 MGHRA, CDR2 YSYEKL. CDR3 DNA sequence: TGTGCCAGCAGCAGAGGGAATACTGAAGCTTTCTTT. As protein: CASSRGNTEAFF.

This clonotype was seen at least ten times. The chain couples TRBV2 to TRBJ2-3; tentatively, D is TRBD1 (5 bases). Germline loops: CDR1 SNHLY, CDR2 FYNNEI. V lost 1 base and J lost 0, with 14 bases in between. The length of the CDR3 is 17 residues. This chain's CDR3 is CASSEGGRPVSTDTQYF. As DNA, the CDR3 is TGTGCCAGCAGTGAAGGGGGCCGACCAGTTAGCACAGATACGCAGTATTTT.

This chain connects TRBV19 to TRBJ1-4; D is ambiguous. The CDR3 contains 16 residues. Trimming removed 0 bases from V and 8 bases from J, with 16 bases in between. CDR1 is LNHDA and CDR2 is SQIVND in the germline V gene (reference sequence). The CDR3 spells CASSIDPSGLQEKLFF. The CDR3, as DNA: TGTGCCAGTAGTATAGATCCGTCTGGGCTACAAGAAAAACTGTTTTTT.

This clonotype was seen at least ten times. The chain is built from TRBV11-3 and TRBJ2-1; D remains ambiguous. V gave up 5 bases and J gave up 0 bases, with 14 bases separating them. The length of the CDR3 is 16 residues. The germline V gene encodes CDR1 SGHNT and CDR2 YENEEA. The CDR3 sequence: CASSPNSAGSYNEQFF. In nucleotides, the CDR3 is TGTGCCAGCAGCCCTAATTCAGCAGGCTCCTACAATGAGCAGTTCTTC. Combining the CDR3 with reference TRBV11-3 and TRBJ2-1 gives the whole variable domain EAGVVQSPRYKIIEKKQPVAFWCNPISGHNTLYWYLQNLGQGPELLIRYENEEAVDDSQLPKDRFSAERLKGVDSTLKIQPAELGDSAVYLCASSPNSAGSYNEQFFGPGTRLTVL.